This T cell receptor (beta chain) derives from a study of cytomegalovirus exposure and HLA in healthy donors. Overall study: The approximately 120 validation repertoires used the same platform as the 666 first-cohort repertoires, a later analysis reported.

The assay was immunoSEQ multiplex PCR, and TCRdb's table has in-frame clones only and misses some. Of around 55,000 clones detected, around 90% appear once; the ten largest clones hold about 3%. This clone was seen only once. The sequence came from a man younger than 30 in good health and CMV-seronegative. Material for sequencing was PBMCs.

CDR3 nucleotide sequence: TGTGCCAGTAGTACCCGTCGGACTAGCGGGACTAGTTCCGAGCAGTACTTC. Residues: CASSTRRTSGTSSEQYF. The chain employs TRBV19 and TRBJ2-7; TRBD2 matches at 12 bases. CDR1 and CDR2 (germline): LNHDA, SQIVND (reference sequence). Germline trimming cut 4 bases from V and 6 bases from J; bases unmatched to any gene: 13. The CDR3 runs to 17 residues.